This TCR beta chain stems from a study of PD-1 blockade in mismatch repair-deficient tumors. Only in-frame clones appear in the TCRdb table, and some are missing; sequencing was by immunoSEQ multiplex PCR. The sample lists approximately 120,000 clones; roughly 86% were seen once. CDR1 is ENHRY and CDR2 is SYGVKD in the germline V gene. Trimming stripped 4 bases from V and 4 bases from J, with 10 bases between. This CDR3 is built from 13 residues. This specimen consisted of peripheral blood, obtained 44 weeks after starting pembrolizumab. This chain connects TRBV10-3 to TRBJ1-2; D perhaps matches TRBD1 (5 bases). This clonotype originated in an adult with mismatch repair-deficient cancer. CDR3 DNA sequence: TGTGCCATCAGTGGGTGGGGGTCCTATGGCTACACCTTC. Its protein is CAISGWGSYGYTF.